This T cell receptor (beta chain) stems from a study of a mutant IDH1 vaccine in newly diagnosed glioma. Whole-study context: Patients got radiotherapy, temozolomide, or both beforehand, and most got both.

To note about this clone: What it recognizes is unknown.

Study-level points and caveats: Detectable vaccine-induced immune responses arose in more than 85% of patients.

This CDR3 is built from 15 residues. Germline V gene sequence: CDR1 GTSNPN, CDR2 SVGIG (reference sequence). V lost 1 base and J 5 bases, leaving 17 bases between the germline ends. The time point denotes: baseline, week 1 (first vaccination visit). Treatment of the sample: pre-vaccination baseline after standard-of-care therapy. Newly diagnosed WHO grade 3 or 4 IDH1-mutant, ATRX-lost astrocytomas were identified in the donors. Only in-frame clones appear in the TCRdb table, and some are missing; sequencing was by immunoSEQ multiplex PCR. The table includes fewer than 50,000 clones, just under 80% detected once.

This receptor was taken from a man aged 40-50 years with glioma. Some clones in this sample may be carry-over from other donors' samples. This specimen consisted of PBMCs, obtained from a glioma patient treated with radiotherapy, temozolomide or both. The chain has TRBV30 and TRBJ1-1; D gene unclear. The chain's CDR3 is CAWSASGHGDTEAFF. The CDR3 DNA is TGTGCCTGGAGTGCTTCAGGCCACGGTGATACTGAAGCTTTCTTT. Full variable domain (rest looked up from reference TRBV30 and TRBJ1-1): SQTIHQWPATLVQPVGSPLSLECTVEGTSNPNLYWYRQAAGRGLQLLFYSVGIGQISSEVPQNLSASRPQDRQFILSSKKLLLSDSGFYLCAWSASGHGDTEAFFGQGTRLTVV.